Listed below are T cell receptor beta chains from one sample, sequenced in a study of blood T cell repertoires in COVID-19. The protocol was immunoSEQ multiplex PCR, while the TCRdb copy is restricted to in-frame clones and leaves out a portion. The sample has roughly 20,000 clones, 80% seen once. Sequenced input: peripheral blood. The receptors were gathered from an elderly man with acute or convalescent COVID-19. Both conserved end residues are part of each CDR3. D genes are given only for firm matches. Not all rows give a size; the values are once, few, many and, for expanded clones, a class.

v_gene	j_gene	d_gene	abundance	CDR3aa	CDR3nt
TRBV5-1	TRBJ1-2	-	-	CASSRTRNGYTF	TGCGCCAGCAGCAGGACAAGGAATGGCTACACCTTC
TRBV19	TRBJ1-5	-	-	CASSILNQPQHF	TGTGCCAGTAGTATACTCAATCAGCCCCAGCATTTT
TRBV7-9	TRBJ1-1	TRBD1	-	CASSAGQVNTEAFF	TGTGCCAGCAGCGCGGGACAGGTGAACACTGAAGCTTTCTTT
TRBV2	TRBJ2-1	-	-	CASSLALNEQFF	TGTGCCAGCAGTTTGGCTCTCAATGAGCAGTTCTTC
TRBV13	TRBJ2-3	TRBD1	few	CASSLYRQGGEITDTQYF	TGTGCCAGCAGCTTATACCGACAGGGGGGAGAAATCACAGATACGCAGTATTTT
TRBV6-4	TRBJ1-1	-	once	CASSEGQNTEAFF	TGTGCCAGCAGTGAGGGACAGAACACTGAAGCTTTCTTT
TRBV10-3	TRBJ2-1	TRBD2	-	CAISEKGLAEYNEQFF	TGTGCCATCAGTGAAAAGGGACTAGCGGAGTACAATGAGCAGTTCTTC
TRBV18	TRBJ1-5	TRBD1	-	CASSPQDRVGNQPQHF	TGTGCCAGCTCACCACAGGACAGGGTGGGCAATCAGCCCCAGCATTTT
TRBV10-2	TRBJ2-4	-	-	CASSEGSGTKNIQYF	TGCGCCAGCAGTGAGGGGTCAGGGACCAAAAACATTCAGTACTTC
TRBV5-1	TRBJ1-5	TRBD1	medium-sized	CASSLGDRGHTQPQHF	TGCGCCAGCAGCTTGGGGGACAGGGGCCATACACAGCCCCAGCATTTT
TRBV19	TRBJ1-5	TRBD1	few	CASSGTGGFGNQPQHF	TGTGCCAGTAGCGGCACAGGGGGCTTTGGCAATCAGCCCCAGCATTTT
TRBV9	TRBJ1-2	-	-	CASSVEGHLTLGYTF	TGTGCCAGCAGCGTAGAGGGACACCTGACTCTAGGCTACACCTTC
TRBV9	TRBJ1-5	TRBD1	once	CASSETGDFGPQHF	TGTGCCAGCAGCGAGACAGGGGACTTTGGGCCCCAGCATTTT
TRBV4-3	TRBJ2-3	TRBD2	-	CASSQDWSGVSTDTQYF	TGCGCCAGCAGCCAAGATTGGAGCGGGGTCAGCACAGATACGCAGTATTTT
TRBV19	TRBJ2-1	-	-	CASKLREVTNEQFF	TGTGCCAGTAAACTAAGGGAGGTGACAAATGAGCAGTTCTTC
TRBV5-6	TRBJ2-3	-	-	CASSTWDTQYF	TGTGCCAGCAGCACTTGGGATACGCAGTATTTT
TRBV11-2	TRBJ1-1	-	-	CASSLLSGGDTEAFF	TGTGCCAGCAGCTTATTATCTGGGGGGGACACTGAAGCTTTCTTT
TRBV24-1	TRBJ2-1	-	-	CATSDLRGAGDNEQFF	TGTGCCACCAGTGATTTGCGGGGGGCTGGGGACAATGAGCAGTTCTTC
TRBV6-6	TRBJ1-5	-	-	CASSPSGGGQPQHF	TGTGCCAGCAGCCCATCTGGGGGGGGTCAGCCCCAGCATTTT
TRBV5-1	TRBJ2-5	-	medium-sized	CASSLAREKETQYF	TGCGCCAGCAGCTTGGCTCGGGAAAAAGAGACCCAGTACTTC
TRBV19	TRBJ1-1	-	-	CASSRQENTEAFF	TGTGCCAGTAGTAGACAGGAGAACACTGAAGCTTTCTTT
TRBV7-9	TRBJ1-4	TRBD1	-	CASSARGPNEKLFF	TGTGCCAGCAGCGCCAGGGGGCCTAATGAAAAACTGTTTTTT
TRBV6-2/TRBV6-3	TRBJ2-5	-	-	CASSYRQAQETQYF	TGTGCCAGCAGTTACAGACAGGCCCAAGAGACCCAGTACTTC
TRBV3-1/TRBV3-2	TRBJ1-2	-	once	CASSQEAGNGGYTF	TGTGCCAGCAGCCAAGAGGCAGGGAACGGTGGCTACACCTTC
TRBV5-6	TRBJ1-4	TRBD1	-	CASSSMNLGTGLPNEKLFF	TGTGCCAGCAGCTCGATGAACCTAGGGACAGGGCTACCTAATGAAAAACTGTTTTTT
TRBV5-1	TRBJ2-4	TRBD2	-	CASSGAAGGLDIQYF	TGCGCCAGCAGCGGAGCAGCGGGGGGGCTAGACATTCAGTACTTC
TRBV5-5	TRBJ1-2	-	-	CASSPGTTRGYTF	TGTGCCAGCAGCCCAGGGACAACGCGGGGCTACACCTTC
TRBV9	TRBJ2-5	-	-	CASSVDQGIETQYF	TGTGCCAGCAGCGTAGACCAGGGGATAGAGACCCAGTACTTC
TRBV18	TRBJ1-5	-	few	CASSLDRFNQPQHF	TGTGCCAGCTCACTAGACAGGTTCAATCAGCCCCAGCATTTT
TRBV29-1	TRBJ2-1	-	few	CSVEPVGAEQFF	TGCAGCGTTGAACCGGTAGGGGCGGAGCAGTTCTTC
TRBV7-3	TRBJ2-2	TRBD1	few	CASSLGQAGTGELFF	TGTGCCAGCAGCTTAGGACAGGCTGGCACCGGGGAGCTGTTTTTT
TRBV29-1	TRBJ2-7	TRBD1	few	CSVEARGQDYEQYF	TGCAGCGTTGAAGCCAGGGGGCAAGACTACGAGCAGTACTTC
TRBV4-1	TRBJ1-2	-	-	CASSQDPDGDYGYTF	TGCGCCAGCAGCCAAGATCCCGACGGAGACTATGGCTACACCTTC
TRBV6-5	TRBJ2-7	TRBD1	-	CASLDRTGDYEQYF	TGTGCCAGTCTGGATAGGACAGGGGACTACGAGCAGTACTTC
TRBV12-3/TRBV12-4	TRBJ1-1	-	-	CASSPQGIAEAFF	TGTGCCAGCAGCCCACAGGGAATCGCTGAAGCTTTCTTT